This T cell receptor gamma chain was captured by sequencing in a study of Vδ1+ human thymocytes. After alphabeta T cell depletion, CD3+ Vdelta1+ Vdelta2- thymocytes were sorted. Sorted Vdelta1+ thymocytes were about 96% to 99.6% pure. As regards this clone: Antigen unknown.

General study points: Unlike peripheral blood Vdelta1+ controls, thymic delta-chain sequences included approximately 20% Vdelta2 and few Vdelta3. Thymic TRG and TRD repertoires appeared highly polyclonal. Bulk repertoire data may be misinterpreted because of unexpected Vdelta2 sequences.

Extracted RNA was reverse transcribed into cDNA. CDR3 amplicons came from multiplex PCR with pooled V-gene forward and constant-region reverse primers. TCRdb applied CATT to the multiplex PCR reads for clone calling. This sample has around 11,000 gamma-chain clones, with approximately 40% found just once. Germline assignment: CDR1 VTNTFY and CDR2 YDVSTARD (reference sequence). The length of the CDR3 is 13 residues. V was pared by 0 bases and J by 9 bases, with 4 bases of the junction left unmatched. The sample consisted of Vdelta1+ gamma-delta thymocytes from the thymus. This sample's subset: FACS-sorted CD3+ TCRalphabeta- TCRVdelta1+ TCRVdelta2- thymocytes. This chain uses TRGV3 with TRGJP2. The J gene, absent from TCRdb, was called here by matching the DNA to germline. This sequence was found in a boy younger than two who had congenital heart surgery. The CDR3: CATWDRPNWIKTF. CDR3 nucleotides: TGTGCCACCTGGGACAGGCCTAATTGGATCAAGACGTTT.